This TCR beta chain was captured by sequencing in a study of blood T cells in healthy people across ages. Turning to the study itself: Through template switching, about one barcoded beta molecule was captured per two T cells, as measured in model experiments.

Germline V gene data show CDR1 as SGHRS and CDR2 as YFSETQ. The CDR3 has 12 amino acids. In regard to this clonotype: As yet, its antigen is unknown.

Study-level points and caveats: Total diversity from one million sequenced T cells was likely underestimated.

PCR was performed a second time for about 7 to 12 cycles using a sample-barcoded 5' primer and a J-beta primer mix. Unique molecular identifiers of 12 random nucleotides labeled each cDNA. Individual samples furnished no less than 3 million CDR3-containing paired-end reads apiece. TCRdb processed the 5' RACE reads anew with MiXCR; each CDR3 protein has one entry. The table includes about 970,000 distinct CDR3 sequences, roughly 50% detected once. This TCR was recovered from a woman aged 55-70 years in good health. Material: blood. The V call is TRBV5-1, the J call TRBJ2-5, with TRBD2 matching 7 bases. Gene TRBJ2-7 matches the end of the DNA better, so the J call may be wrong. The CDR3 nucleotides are TGCGCCAGCTCGCTCTGGGAGGGCGAGCAGTACTTC. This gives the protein CASSLWEGEQYF.